This T cell receptor beta chain derives from a study of blood T cell repertoires in COVID-19. Study-level information: Collection of acute and convalescent COVID-19 samples took place in the United States, Italy and Spain. Nucleic acid was either cDNA or gDNA, and it came from T cells, B-cell-depleted T cells, or PBMCs.

Authors' analysis steps: From reference gene primer amplification, estimates of nucleated cell counts were derived. Sequencing used immunoSEQ multiplex PCR; TCRdb keeps in-frame clones, though not all of them. V and J calls and clone size are as listed in that table; D and trimming were resolved from the DNA. The repertoire holds around 97,000 clones, with approximately 90% as singletons. The sequencing input was peripheral blood. This sequence originates from a woman of 80 years or more in a cohort sampled during active COVID-19.

CDR3 coding DNA: TGTGCCAGCAGCCACACAGGGGGCCACTCTGGAAACACCATATATTTT. This gives the protein CASSHTGGHSGNTIYF. The chain couples TRBV7-2 to TRBJ1-3, with 9 bases aligning to TRBD1. The CDR3 is made up of 16 amino acids. In germline, CDR1 is SGHTA, CDR2 FQGNSA. V was clipped by 5 bases and J by 0 bases; unmatched bases: 5.